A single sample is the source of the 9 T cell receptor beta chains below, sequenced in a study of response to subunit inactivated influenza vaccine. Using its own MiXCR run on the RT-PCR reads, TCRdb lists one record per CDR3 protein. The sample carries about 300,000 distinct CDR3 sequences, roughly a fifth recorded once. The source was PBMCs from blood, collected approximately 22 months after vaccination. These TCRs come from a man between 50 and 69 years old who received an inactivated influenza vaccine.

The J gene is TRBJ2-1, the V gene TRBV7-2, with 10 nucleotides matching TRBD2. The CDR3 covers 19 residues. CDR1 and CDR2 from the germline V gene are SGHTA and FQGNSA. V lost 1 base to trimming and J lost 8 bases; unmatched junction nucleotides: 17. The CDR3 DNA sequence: TGTGCCAGCAGCTTAGACCCCGTTCTCGGGAAGCGGGAGGGCGATGAGCAGTTCTTC. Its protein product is CASSLDPVLGKREGDEQFF.

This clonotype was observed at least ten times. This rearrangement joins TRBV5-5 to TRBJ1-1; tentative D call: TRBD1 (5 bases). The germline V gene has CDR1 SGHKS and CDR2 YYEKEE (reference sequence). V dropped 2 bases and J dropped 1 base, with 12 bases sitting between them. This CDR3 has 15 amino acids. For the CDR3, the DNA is TGTGCCAGCAGCTTTGGGGGACGGACGAACACTGAAGCTTTCTTT. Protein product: CASSFGGRTNTEAFF.

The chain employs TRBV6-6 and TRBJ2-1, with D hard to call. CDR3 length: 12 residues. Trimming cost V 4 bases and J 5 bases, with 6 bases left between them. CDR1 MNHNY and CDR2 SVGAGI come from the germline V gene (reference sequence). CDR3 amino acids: CASSSWDNEQFF. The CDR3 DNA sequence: TGTGCCAGCAGTTCCTGGGACAATGAGCAGTTCTTC.

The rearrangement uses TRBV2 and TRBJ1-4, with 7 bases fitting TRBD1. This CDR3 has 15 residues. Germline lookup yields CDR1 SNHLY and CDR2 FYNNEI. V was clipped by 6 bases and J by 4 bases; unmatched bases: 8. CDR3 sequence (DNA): TGTGCCAGCAGGACAGGGCCCTCCTATAATGAAAAACTGTTTTTT. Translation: CASRTGPSYNEKLFF.

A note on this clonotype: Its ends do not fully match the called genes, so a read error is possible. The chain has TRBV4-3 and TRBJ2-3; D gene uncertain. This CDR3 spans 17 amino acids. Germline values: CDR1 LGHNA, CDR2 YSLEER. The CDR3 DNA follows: TGCGCCAGCAGCCAAGAGGCGAGCGTTATCCGCACAGATTCGCAGTATTTT. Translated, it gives CASSQEASVIRTDSQYF.

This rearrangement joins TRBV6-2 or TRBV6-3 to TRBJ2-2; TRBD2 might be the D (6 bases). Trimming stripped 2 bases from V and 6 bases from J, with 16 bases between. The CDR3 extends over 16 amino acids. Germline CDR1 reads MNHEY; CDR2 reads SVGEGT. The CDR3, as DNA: TGTGCCAGCAGTTACCGTGTGGTCGGCGGGGCCGGGGAGCTGTTTTTT. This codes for CASSYRVVGGAGELFF.

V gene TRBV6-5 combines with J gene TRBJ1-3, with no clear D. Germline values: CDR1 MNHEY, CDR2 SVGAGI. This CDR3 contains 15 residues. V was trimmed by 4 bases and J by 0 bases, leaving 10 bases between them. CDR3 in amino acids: CASSSVGVSGNTIYF. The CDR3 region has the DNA TGTGCCAGCAGTTCTGTGGGTGTCTCTGGAAACACCATATATTTT.

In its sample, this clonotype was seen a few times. The CDR3, as DNA: TGCGCCAGCAGCGAGGGACAGGCAAACTATGGCTACACCTTC. Translation: CASSEGQANYGYTF. This chain joins TRBV5-1 and TRBJ1-2; TRBD1 agrees at 8 bases. The germline CDR1 and CDR2 sequences are SGHRS and YFSETQ. The length of the CDR3 is 14 residues. The ends lost 4 bases at V and 2 bases at J; junction bases unmatched: 4.

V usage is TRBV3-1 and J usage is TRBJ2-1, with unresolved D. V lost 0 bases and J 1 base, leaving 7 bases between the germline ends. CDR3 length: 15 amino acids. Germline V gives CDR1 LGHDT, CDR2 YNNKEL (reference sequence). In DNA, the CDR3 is TGTGCCAGCAGCCAAGATCGAGGTTCCTACAATGAGCAGTTCTTC. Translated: CASSQDRGSYNEQFF.